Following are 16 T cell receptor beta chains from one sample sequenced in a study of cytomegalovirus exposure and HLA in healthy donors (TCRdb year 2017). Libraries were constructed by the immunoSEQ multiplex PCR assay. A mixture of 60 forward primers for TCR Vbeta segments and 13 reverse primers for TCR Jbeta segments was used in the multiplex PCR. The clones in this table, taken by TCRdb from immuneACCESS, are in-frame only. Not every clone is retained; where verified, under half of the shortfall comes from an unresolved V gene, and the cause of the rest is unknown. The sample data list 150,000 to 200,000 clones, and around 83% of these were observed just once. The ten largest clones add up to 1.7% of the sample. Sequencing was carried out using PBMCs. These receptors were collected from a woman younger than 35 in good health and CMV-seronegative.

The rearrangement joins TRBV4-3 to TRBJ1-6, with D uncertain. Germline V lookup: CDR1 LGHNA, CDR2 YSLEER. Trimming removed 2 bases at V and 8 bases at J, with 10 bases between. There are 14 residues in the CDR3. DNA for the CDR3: TGCGCCAGCAGCCAAACACGGAGGGATTCACCCCTCCACTTT. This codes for CASSQTRRDSPLHF.

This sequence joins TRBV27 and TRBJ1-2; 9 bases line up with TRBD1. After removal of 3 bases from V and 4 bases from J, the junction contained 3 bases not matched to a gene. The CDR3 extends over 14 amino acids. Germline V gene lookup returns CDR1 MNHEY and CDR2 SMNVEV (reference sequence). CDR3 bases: TGTGCCAGCAGTTTTGGGACAGGGAGCTATGGCTACACCTTC. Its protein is CASSFGTGSYGYTF.

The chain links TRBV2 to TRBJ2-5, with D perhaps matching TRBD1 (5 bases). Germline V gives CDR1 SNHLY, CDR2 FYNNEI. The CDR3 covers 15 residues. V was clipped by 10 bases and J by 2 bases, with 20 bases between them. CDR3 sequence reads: CAILTGASLQETQYF. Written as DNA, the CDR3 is TGTGCCATCCTAACAGGTGCATCCCTTCAAGAGACCCAGTACTTC.

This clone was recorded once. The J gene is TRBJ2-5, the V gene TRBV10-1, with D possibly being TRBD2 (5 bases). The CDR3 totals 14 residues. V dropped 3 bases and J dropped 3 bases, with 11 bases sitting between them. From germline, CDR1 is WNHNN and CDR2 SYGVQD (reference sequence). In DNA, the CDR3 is TGCGCCAGCAGTGATCAGACGGAGGAAGAGACCCAGTACTTC. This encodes CASSDQTEEETQYF.

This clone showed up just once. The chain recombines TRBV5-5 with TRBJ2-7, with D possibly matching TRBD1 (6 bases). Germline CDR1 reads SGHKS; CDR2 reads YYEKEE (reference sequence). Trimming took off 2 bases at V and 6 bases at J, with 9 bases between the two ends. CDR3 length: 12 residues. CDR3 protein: CASSFSGAEQYV. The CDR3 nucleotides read TGTGCCAGCAGCTTTTCAGGGGCCGAGCAGTACGTC.

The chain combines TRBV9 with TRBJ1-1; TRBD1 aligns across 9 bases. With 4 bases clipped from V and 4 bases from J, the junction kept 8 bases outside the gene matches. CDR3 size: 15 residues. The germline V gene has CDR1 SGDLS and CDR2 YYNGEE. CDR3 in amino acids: CASSPFYRGLTEAFF. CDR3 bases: TGTGCCAGCAGCCCTTTCTACAGGGGGCTCACTGAAGCTTTCTTT.

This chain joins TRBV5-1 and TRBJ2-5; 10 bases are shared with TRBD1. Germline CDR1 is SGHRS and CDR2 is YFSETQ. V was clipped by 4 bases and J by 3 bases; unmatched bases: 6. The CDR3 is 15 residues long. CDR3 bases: TGCGCCAGCAGCCACGGGACAGGGGATGAAGAGACCCAGTACTTC. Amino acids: CASSHGTGDEETQYF.

CDR3 DNA sequence: TGTGCCAGCTGGGGAGCGGGAGTGGGAAAGACCCAGTACTTC. Residues: CASWGAGVGKTQYF. The chain uses TRBV28 and TRBJ2-5; 8 nucleotides match TRBD2. V gave up 8 bases and J gave up 6 bases; unmatched junction bases: 11. In germline, CDR1 is MDHEN, CDR2 SYDVKM. The CDR3 extends over 14 amino acids.

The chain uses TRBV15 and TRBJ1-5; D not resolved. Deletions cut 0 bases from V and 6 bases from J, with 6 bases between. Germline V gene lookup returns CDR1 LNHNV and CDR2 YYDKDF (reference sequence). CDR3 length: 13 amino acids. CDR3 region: CATSRDWAQPQHF. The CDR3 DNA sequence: TGTGCCACCAGCAGAGATTGGGCTCAGCCCCAGCATTTT. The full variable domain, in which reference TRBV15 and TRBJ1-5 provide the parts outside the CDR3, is DAMVIQNPRYQVTQFGKPVTLSCSQTLNHNVMYWYQQKSSQAPKLLFHYYDKDFNNEADTPDNFQSRRPNTSFCFLDIRSPGLGDTAMYLCATSRDWAQPQHFGDGTRLSIL.

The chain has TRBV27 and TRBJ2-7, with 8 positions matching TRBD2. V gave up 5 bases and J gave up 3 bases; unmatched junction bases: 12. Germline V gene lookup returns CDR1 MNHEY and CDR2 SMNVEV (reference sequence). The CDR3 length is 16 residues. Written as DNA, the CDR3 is TGTGCCAGCAGTCCTCTTTCTCCTCGGGAGGGCTACGAGCAGTACGTC. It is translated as CASSPLSPREGYEQYV.

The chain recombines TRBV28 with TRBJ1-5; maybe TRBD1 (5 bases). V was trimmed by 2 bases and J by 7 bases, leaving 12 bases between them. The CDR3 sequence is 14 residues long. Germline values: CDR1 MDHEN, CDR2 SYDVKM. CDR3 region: CASSLIRVGQPQHF. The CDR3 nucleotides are TGTGCCAGCAGTTTAATCAGGGTTGGACAGCCCCAGCATTTT.

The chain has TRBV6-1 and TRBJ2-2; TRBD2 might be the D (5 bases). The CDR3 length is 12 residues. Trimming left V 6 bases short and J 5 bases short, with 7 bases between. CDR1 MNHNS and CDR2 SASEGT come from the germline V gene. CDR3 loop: CASRTGTGELFF. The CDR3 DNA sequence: TGTGCCAGCAGAACGGGAACCGGGGAGCTGTTTTTT.

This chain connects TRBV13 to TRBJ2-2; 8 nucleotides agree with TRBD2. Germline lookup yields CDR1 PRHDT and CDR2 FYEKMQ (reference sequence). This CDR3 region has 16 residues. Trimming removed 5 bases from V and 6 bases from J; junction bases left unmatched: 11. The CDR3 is CASSIGTRQFAGELFF. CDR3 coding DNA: TGTGCCAGCAGCATCGGGACTAGGCAGTTCGCCGGGGAGCTGTTTTTT.

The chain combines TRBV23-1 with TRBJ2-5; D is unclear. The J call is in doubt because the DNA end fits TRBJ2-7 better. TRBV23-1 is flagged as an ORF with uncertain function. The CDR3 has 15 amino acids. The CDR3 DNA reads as TGCGCCAGCAGTCAAGGAACTTACAGAACCTACGAGCAGTACTTC. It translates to CASSQGTYRTYEQYF.

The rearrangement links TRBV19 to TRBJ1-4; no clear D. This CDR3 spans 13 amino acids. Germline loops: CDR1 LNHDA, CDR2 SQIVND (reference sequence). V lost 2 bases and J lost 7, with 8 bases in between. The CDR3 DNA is TGTGCCAGTAGTATAAGGGAGGGTGAAAAACTGTTTTTT. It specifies CASSIREGEKLFF.

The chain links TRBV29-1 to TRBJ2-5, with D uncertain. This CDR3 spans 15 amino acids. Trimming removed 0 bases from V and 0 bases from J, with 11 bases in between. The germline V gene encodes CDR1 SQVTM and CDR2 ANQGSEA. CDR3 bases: TGCAGCGTTGAAGACAGGCGTCTCCACCAAGAGACCCAGTACTTC. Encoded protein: CSVEDRRLHQETQYF.